The 18 T cell receptor beta chains below come from one sample, sequenced in a study of cytomegalovirus exposure and HLA in healthy donors. 13 Jbeta primers and 60 Vbeta primers were used for the PCR. TCRdb keeps only in-frame clones here, not all; method: immunoSEQ multiplex PCR. The sample lists over 95,000 clones, less than 80% seen once, with 2% to 2.5% in the top ten. The sample comprised PBMCs. The receptors originated from a middle-aged man in good health and CMV-seronegative.

V is TRBV5-5 and J is TRBJ1-2; perhaps TRBD1 as D (6 bases). Germline V lookup: CDR1 SGHKS, CDR2 YYEKEE (reference sequence). V was trimmed by 4 bases and J by 2 bases, leaving 15 bases between them. The CDR3 totals 15 residues. Here the CDR3 DNA reads TGTGCCAGCAGCGCAGGACAGTCGACGAACTATGGCTACACCTTC. Its translation: CASSAGQSTNYGYTF.

V usage is TRBV5-1 and J usage is TRBJ1-6, with TRBD1 identical over 7 bases. CDR3 length: 14 residues. J lost 6 bases, V lost 0 bases, and 0 bases had no gene match. The germline gives CDR1 SGHRS, CDR2 YFSETQ. The CDR3 protein is CASSLGQGNSPLHF. The CDR3 nucleotides read TGCGCCAGCAGCTTGGGACAGGGTAATTCACCCCTCCACTTT.

The rearrangement links TRBV7-6 to TRBJ2-2; D is unclear. Trimming took 2 bases from V and 6 from J, leaving 16 bases between them. The CDR3 covers 16 residues. The germline V gene encodes CDR1 SGHVS and CDR2 FNYEAQ. The CDR3 coding sequence is TGTGCCAGCAGCTTAAGTTCGAGCTCTAGGTCCGGGGAGCTGTTTTTT. Translation gives CASSLSSSSRSGELFF.

This chain joins TRBV4-3 and TRBJ2-1; TRBD2 is a possible D gene (6 bases). V was trimmed by 4 bases and J by 3 bases, leaving 13 bases between them. Germline CDR1 is LGHNA and CDR2 is YSLEER. The CDR3 is 15 residues long. The CDR3 coding sequence is TGCGCCAGCAGCCCCGGGACTCAGGTCTACAATGAGCAGTTCTTC. Translated, it gives CASSPGTQVYNEQFF.

Points on this clone: The junction departs from the called germline gene at one end, perhaps through a read error. The chain employs TRBV29-1 and TRBJ2-5; D possibly corresponds to TRBD2 (6 bases). The CDR3 totals 12 residues. Germline CDR1 reads SQVTM; CDR2 reads ANQGSEA. CDR3 nucleotide sequence: TGCAGCGCCTCACCGACGGGAGAGACCCGGTACTTC. This sequence encodes CSASPTGETRYF.

V is TRBV9 and J is TRBJ2-2; perhaps TRBD1 as D (6 bases). This CDR3 has 16 residues. From germline, CDR1 is SGDLS and CDR2 YYNGEE. Between the trimmed V and J ends, which lost 3 bases and 0 bases, there was a span of 12 bases. This CDR3 reads CASSEQGPANTGELFF. DNA of the CDR3: TGTGCCAGCAGCGAACAGGGACCGGCGAACACCGGGGAGCTGTTTTTT.

The chain carries TRBV29-1 and TRBJ1-3, with no clear D. The V and J ends lost 7 bases and 0 bases respectively, with 7 bases between them. Germline V gene data show CDR1 as SQVTM and CDR2 as ANQGSEA. The CDR3 extends over 12 amino acids. CDR3 loop: CSGESSGNTIYF. The CDR3 nucleotides read TGCAGCGGAGAATCCTCTGGAAACACCATATATTTT.

This clone appeared a single time. The chain is built from TRBV9 and TRBJ1-2; D is perhaps TRBD1 (6 bases). The germline gives CDR1 SGDLS, CDR2 YYNGEE. CDR3 length equals 15 residues. V lost 0 bases and J lost 5, with 14 bases in between. Here the CDR3 DNA reads TGTGCCAGCAGCGTAGGCCAGGGGTTTAGTTATGGCTACACCTTC. It is translated as CASSVGQGFSYGYTF.

Regarding this clone: One end of the junction does not line up with germline, which may come from a read error. The chain uses TRBV5-5 and TRBJ1-5; D not resolved. CDR1 and CDR2 (germline): SGHKS, YYEKEE (reference sequence). The CDR3 sequence is 14 residues long. The CDR3 nucleotides are TGTGCTAGCAGCTCAGCCCGGGTGGCTCAGCCCCAGCATTTT. It specifies CASSSARVAQPQHF.

V usage is TRBV18 and J usage is TRBJ1-1, with D unclear. Germline CDR1 is KGHSH and CDR2 is LQKENI. V was clipped by 2 bases and J by 1 base, with 8 bases between them. The CDR3 runs 14 residues. The CDR3 is CASSPAQRNTEAFF. The CDR3 nucleotides are TGTGCCAGCTCACCAGCACAGAGGAACACTGAAGCTTTCTTT.

This chain uses TRBV5-6 with TRBJ2-6; TRBD2 is a possible D gene (5 bases). In germline, CDR1 is SGHDT, CDR2 YYEEEE. The CDR3 contains 13 residues. Trimming stripped 6 bases from V and 3 bases from J, with 7 bases between. The chain's CDR3 is CASIEGGANVLTF. DNA of the CDR3: TGTGCCAGCATCGAGGGTGGGGCCAACGTCCTGACTTTC.

The chain joins TRBV7-7 to TRBJ2-1; a weak D match, TRBD2 (6 bases). V lost 4 bases and J lost 5, with 12 bases in between. CDR3 size: 14 residues. Germline V gene data show CDR1 as SSHAT and CDR2 as FNYEAQ (reference sequence). The chain's CDR3 is CASSSGVYNNEQFF. CDR3 DNA sequence: TGTGCCAGCAGCTCGGGGGTCTACAACAATGAGCAGTTCTTC.

The chain couples TRBV5-1 to TRBJ1-1; D perhaps matches TRBD1 (5 bases). V lost 1 base and J lost 0, with 13 bases in between. Per germline, CDR1 SGHRS and CDR2 YFSETQ. The CDR3 sequence is 16 residues long. Here the CDR3 reads CASSLQSGPMNTEAFF. CDR3 sequence (DNA): TGCGCCAGCAGCTTGCAATCAGGGCCCATGAACACTGAAGCTTTCTTT. Looking up the rest from reference TRBV5-1 and TRBJ1-1 gives the full variable domain: KAGVTQTPRYLIKTRGQQVTLSCSPISGHRSVSWYQQTPGQGLQFLFEYFSETQRNKGNFPGRFSGRQFSNSRSEMNVSTLELGDSALYLCASSLQSGPMNTEAFFGQGTRLTVV.

V is TRBV30 and J is TRBJ2-1; no clear D gene. The ends were cut back, 3 bases at V and 6 bases at J, with 6 bases in the middle. Germline CDR1 reads GTSNPN; CDR2 reads SVGIG (reference sequence). The CDR3 consists of 11 residues. In DNA form, the CDR3 reads TGTGCCTGGAGGAGTCTCAATGAGCAGTTCTTC. Translating it yields CAWRSLNEQFF.

This clone came up once. The V call is TRBV6-5, the J call TRBJ2-7; 8 nucleotides match TRBD1. Germline trimming cut 4 bases from V and 0 bases from J; bases unmatched to any gene: 8. This CDR3 contains 16 residues. Per germline, CDR1 MNHEY and CDR2 SVGAGI. The CDR3 region is CASSSVPGTGSYEQYF. In nucleotides, the CDR3 is TGTGCCAGCAGTTCAGTTCCCGGGACAGGCTCCTACGAGCAGTACTTC.

The V and J genes are TRBV6-5 and TRBJ1-6; maybe TRBD1 (6 bases). The ends were cut back, 4 bases at V and 6 bases at J, with 16 bases in the middle. In germline, CDR1 is MNHEY, CDR2 SVGAGI. This CDR3 has 16 residues. The CDR3 nucleotides read TGTGCCAGCAGTTTCTGGGCCCAGGGGTTTAATTCACCCCTCCACTTT. Amino acid sequence: CASSFWAQGFNSPLHF.

V usage is TRBV27 and J usage is TRBJ1-4, with D possibly being TRBD1 (6 bases). The CDR3 extends over 15 amino acids. The V end lost 3 bases, the J end lost 4 bases, and 12 bases lay between the germline ends. Looked up from germline, CDR1 is MNHEY and CDR2 is SMNVEV (reference sequence). CDR3 amino acids: CASSFAGAINEKLFF. CDR3 nucleotides: TGTGCCAGCAGTTTTGCGGGGGCGATTAATGAAAAACTGTTTTTT.

This rearrangement joins TRBV19 to TRBJ2-2; D gene unclear. This CDR3 is built from 12 residues. V lost 11 bases, J lost 5 bases, and 12 bases lay in between. Germline V CDR1 and CDR2: LNHDA, SQIVND (reference sequence). The DNA of the CDR3 is TGTGCCGTGAGCAGAGGAACCGGGGAGCTGTTTTTT. Protein product: CAVSRGTGELFF. Together with reference TRBV19 and TRBJ2-2, the CDR3 gives the full variable domain: DGGITQSPKYLFRKEGQNVTLSCEQNLNHDAMYWYRQDPGQGLRLIYYSQIVNDFQKGDIAEGYSVSREKKESFPLTVTSAQKNPTAFYLCAVSRGTGELFFGEGSRLTVL.